These 21 T cell receptor beta chains share one sample of origin, sequenced in a study of blood T cell repertoires in COVID-19. Repertoires were generated with immunoSEQ multiplex PCR, while TCRdb's copy carries only in-frame clones and drops some. The sample carries under 150,000 clones, about 88% recorded once. What was sequenced was peripheral blood. The receptors were gathered from a human donor in a cohort sampled during active COVID-19.

The V and J genes are TRBV5-1 and TRBJ1-6; maybe TRBD1 (6 bases). CDR1 is SGHRS, CDR2 YFSETQ, per germline. Trimming took 5 bases from V and 1 from J, leaving 10 bases between them. This CDR3 contains 15 residues. CDR3 sequence: CASRPGESYNSPLHF. CDR3 nucleotides: TGCGCCAGCAGGCCAGGGGAGTCCTATAATTCACCCCTCCACTTT.

The J gene is TRBJ2-7, the V gene TRBV10-2; TRBD1 is a possible D gene (6 bases). Trimming took 4 bases from V and 2 from J, leaving 15 bases between them. The V gene's germline CDR1 is WSHSY and CDR2 SAAADI. The CDR3 extends over 15 amino acids. The CDR3 sequence: CASSAPDSSAYEQYF. Here the CDR3 DNA reads TGCGCCAGCAGTGCCCCGGACAGCAGTGCCTACGAGCAGTACTTC.

V gene TRBV5-6 combines with J gene TRBJ1-5; tentative D call: TRBD1 (5 bases). Germline V gives CDR1 SGHDT, CDR2 YYEEEE. The CDR3 has 14 residues. Trimming removed 2 bases at V and 4 bases at J, with 10 bases between. CDR3 DNA sequence: TGTGCCAGCAGCTTTGGGGCCAGTAATCAGCCCCAGCATTTT. This codes for CASSFGASNQPQHF.

This chain connects TRBV7-2 to TRBJ2-7, with TRBD1 as a possible D gene (5 bases). Looked up from germline, CDR1 is SGHTA and CDR2 is FQGNSA. The CDR3 is 15 amino acids. Trimming pared 5 bases from V and 1 base from J, leaving 15 bases between. CDR3 in DNA: TGTGCCAGCAGCCCTGGTTGGGGCCCTTCCTACGAGCAGTACTTC. Its translation is CASSPGWGPSYEQYF.

This chain links TRBV4-1 with TRBJ1-5; possible D gene TRBD1, 6 bases. The CDR3 covers 15 residues. The germline CDR1 and CDR2 sequences are MGHRA and YSYEKL. The V end was cut by 1 base, the J end by 4 bases, with 11 bases between. For the CDR3, the DNA is TGCGCCAGCAGCCAAGCGGCGAGGGGGAATCAGCCCCAGCATTTT. Protein sequence: CASSQAARGNQPQHF.

This clone was seen a single time. Other DNA sequences in the sample encode the same CDR3. The chain is built from TRBV10-3 and TRBJ2-3; 8 bases are a match to TRBD2. V gave up 9 bases and J gave up 0 bases; unmatched junction bases: 5. The CDR3 is made up of 14 amino acids. Germline-derived CDR1 and CDR2 are ENHRY and SYGVKD. The CDR3 sequence is CAIGREGSTDTQYF. DNA of the CDR3: TGTGCCATTGGTCGGGAGGGAAGCACAGATACGCAGTATTTT.

This chain links TRBV28 with TRBJ1-5; D ambiguous. V lost 5 bases, J lost 0 bases, and 11 bases lay in between. This CDR3 is built from 15 residues. Per the germline V gene, CDR1 is MDHEN and CDR2 is SYDVKM. CDR3 nucleotide sequence: TGTGCCAGCAGTGCCTCGCTCTATAGCAATCAGCCCCAGCATTTT. Translated, it gives CASSASLYSNQPQHF.

The V and J genes are TRBV6-2 or TRBV6-3 and TRBJ2-7; D possibly corresponds to TRBD2 (6 bases). This CDR3 contains 13 residues. Germline assignment: CDR1 MNHEY and CDR2 SVGEGT. The germline V and J ends were trimmed by 4 bases and 0 bases, with 7 bases remaining between them. CDR3 loop: CASSWGLSYEQYF. The CDR3 nucleotides are TGTGCCAGCAGTTGGGGACTCTCCTACGAGCAGTACTTC.

This chain connects TRBV10-3 to TRBJ2-3, with 12 bases lining up with TRBD2. The V gene's germline CDR1 is ENHRY and CDR2 SYGVKD. Trimming cost V 2 bases and J 4 bases; bases outside gene matches: 10. The CDR3 sequence is 18 residues long. The CDR3 nucleotides read TGTGCCATCAGTGAGCTTTTCCGACTAGCGGGGGTGGCAGATACGCAGTATTTT. Translated: CAISELFRLAGVADTQYF.

Only a few counts were recorded for this clone. The chain carries TRBV27 and TRBJ1-2; TRBD1 matches at 8 bases. The CDR3 length is 13 residues. Germline V CDR1 and CDR2: MNHEY, SMNVEV (reference sequence). V lost 5 bases, J lost 2 bases, and 1 base stayed unmatched. The CDR3 region has the DNA TGTGCCAGCAGTCGACAGGGGAACTATGGCTACACCTTC. The encoded protein is CASSRQGNYGYTF.

The rearrangement links TRBV27 to TRBJ1-2, with D possibly TRBD1 on 6 matching bases. Trimming removed 5 bases at V and 4 bases at J, with 23 bases between. The CDR3 loop spans 17 amino acids. Germline loops: CDR1 MNHEY, CDR2 SMNVEV (reference sequence). The CDR3 sequence is CASSLHRESNWGYGYTF. The CDR3 nucleotides read TGTGCCAGCAGTCTCCACAGGGAGTCTAACTGGGGCTATGGCTACACCTTC.

This clone was observed a handful of times. The chain uses TRBV27 and TRBJ1-1; a possible D gene is TRBD1 (5 bases). The CDR3 has 13 residues. The germline CDR1 and CDR2 sequences are MNHEY and SMNVEV (reference sequence). Trimming pared 6 bases from V and 4 bases from J, leaving 12 bases between. The CDR3 nucleotides are TGTGCCAGCAGAGATACAGGTGTCACTGAAGCTTTCTTT. Its protein product is CASRDTGVTEAFF.

This clone was recorded only once. The J gene is TRBJ1-2, the V gene TRBV5-4; the match to TRBD1 covers 10 bases. Germline V gene sequence: CDR1 SGHNT, CDR2 YYREEE (reference sequence). CDR3 length: 17 residues. The V gene end was trimmed by 4 bases and the J gene end by 9 bases; junction bases not matched to a gene: 18. The CDR3 protein is CASSRDPPGQGIRSYTF. The CDR3 nucleotides are TGTGCCAGCAGCCGCGATCCACCGGGACAGGGGATAAGAAGCTACACCTTC.

V is TRBV28 and J is TRBJ2-7, with a tentative D call TRBD1 (6 bases). Germline V gene lookup returns CDR1 MDHEN and CDR2 SYDVKM. This CDR3 region has 12 residues. V was pared by 5 bases and J by 4 bases, with 9 bases between. CDR3 bases: TGTGCCAGCAGTCGAACAGGGTACGAGCAGTACTTC. Protein sequence: CASSRTGYEQYF.

The J gene is TRBJ1-2, the V gene TRBV7-2; the match to TRBD1 covers 7 bases. The CDR3 consists of 15 residues. With V trimmed by 7 bases and J by 4 bases, 12 bases remained unmatched. Germline CDR1 reads SGHTA; CDR2 reads FQGNSA. The CDR3 here is CASTFLTTGFYGYTF. The CDR3 nucleotides read TGTGCCAGCACATTTCTGACGACAGGGTTCTATGGCTACACCTTC.

The chain joins TRBV5-1 to TRBJ1-6; D remains ambiguous. CDR1 is SGHRS and CDR2 is YFSETQ in the germline V gene. V lost 3 bases and J lost 5, with 3 bases in between. CDR3 size: 12 residues. The chain's CDR3 is CASSSNNSPLHF. For the CDR3, the DNA is TGCGCCAGCAGCTCTAATAATTCACCCCTCCACTTT.

This clone has more than one count but fewer than ten. V gene TRBV19 combines with J gene TRBJ1-4; TRBD1 aligns across 8 bases. This CDR3 comprises 14 residues. The J segment lost 4 bases and the V segment lost 4 bases, leaving 2 bases of the junction unmatched. Germline V lookup: CDR1 LNHDA, CDR2 SQIVND (reference sequence). DNA for the CDR3: TGTGCCAGTAGTAACGACAGGGGTAATGAAAAACTGTTTTTT. Amino acids: CASSNDRGNEKLFF.

The rearrangement links TRBV27 to TRBJ1-1; 10 positions agree with TRBD1. V lost 5 bases to trimming and J lost 3 bases; unmatched junction nucleotides: 9. Per the germline V gene, CDR1 is MNHEY and CDR2 is SMNVEV (reference sequence). The CDR3 is 16 amino acids. CDR3 sequence reads: CASSPRQGAWYTEAFF. The CDR3 DNA is TGTGCCAGCAGTCCCAGACAGGGGGCGTGGTACACTGAAGCTTTCTTT.

In regard to this clone: A much bigger clone sits one base away, suggesting this may be a read error. Other DNA variants within this sample encode the same CDR3. The chain combines TRBV5-6 with TRBJ1-5; no clear D. In germline, CDR1 is SGHDT, CDR2 YYEEEE. Between the trimmed V and J ends, which lost 0 bases and 4 bases, there was a span of 5 bases. This CDR3 is 13 amino acids long. The CDR3 coding sequence is TGTGCCAGCAGCTTGGGCCAGAATCAGCCCCAGCATTTT. Its protein product is CASSLGQNQPQHF.

The chain recombines TRBV30 with TRBJ2-1; the D gene is possibly TRBD2 (6 bases). The CDR3 is made up of 12 amino acids. The V gene's germline CDR1 is GTSNPN and CDR2 SVGIG (reference sequence). The V and J ends lost 2 bases and 7 bases respectively, with 9 bases between them. In DNA, the CDR3 is TGTGCCTGGAGTCTAGGAGGGAATGAGCAGTTCTTC. This codes for CAWSLGGNEQFF.

The V call is TRBV27, the J call TRBJ1-2, with 7 nucleotides matching TRBD1. J was trimmed by 7 bases and V by 6 bases; bases with no gene match: 11. Germline loops: CDR1 MNHEY, CDR2 SMNVEV (reference sequence). The CDR3 spans 14 residues. CDR3 in amino acids: CASRRRQGRAGYTF. In DNA, the CDR3 is TGTGCCAGCAGGCGCCGACAGGGTAGAGCTGGCTACACCTTC.